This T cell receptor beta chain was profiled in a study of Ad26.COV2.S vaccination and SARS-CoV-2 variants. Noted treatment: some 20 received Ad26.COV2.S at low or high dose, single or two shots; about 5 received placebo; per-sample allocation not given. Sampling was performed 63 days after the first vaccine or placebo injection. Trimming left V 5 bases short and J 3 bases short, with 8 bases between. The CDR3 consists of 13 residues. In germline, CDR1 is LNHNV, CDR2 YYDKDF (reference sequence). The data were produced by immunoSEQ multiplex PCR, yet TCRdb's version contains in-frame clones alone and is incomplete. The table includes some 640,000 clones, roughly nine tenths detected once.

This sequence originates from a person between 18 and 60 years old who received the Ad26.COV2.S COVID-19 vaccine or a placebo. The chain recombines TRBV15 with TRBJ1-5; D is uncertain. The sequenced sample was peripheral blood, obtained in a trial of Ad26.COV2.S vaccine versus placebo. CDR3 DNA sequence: TGTGCCACCAGCGAGGTGGACAATCAGCCCCAGCATTTT. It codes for CATSEVDNQPQHF.